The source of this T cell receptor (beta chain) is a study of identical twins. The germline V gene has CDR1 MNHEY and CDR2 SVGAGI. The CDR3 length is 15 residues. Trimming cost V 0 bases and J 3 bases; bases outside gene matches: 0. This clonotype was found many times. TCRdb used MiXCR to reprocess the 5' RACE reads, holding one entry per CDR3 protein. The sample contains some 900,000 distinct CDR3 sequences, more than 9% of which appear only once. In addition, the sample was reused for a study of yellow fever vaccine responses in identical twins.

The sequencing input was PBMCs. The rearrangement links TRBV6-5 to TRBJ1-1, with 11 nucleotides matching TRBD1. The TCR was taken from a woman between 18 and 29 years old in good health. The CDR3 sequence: CASSYSGQGDTEAFF. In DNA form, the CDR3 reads TGTGCCAGCAGTTACTCGGGACAGGGGGACACTGAAGCTTTCTTT.